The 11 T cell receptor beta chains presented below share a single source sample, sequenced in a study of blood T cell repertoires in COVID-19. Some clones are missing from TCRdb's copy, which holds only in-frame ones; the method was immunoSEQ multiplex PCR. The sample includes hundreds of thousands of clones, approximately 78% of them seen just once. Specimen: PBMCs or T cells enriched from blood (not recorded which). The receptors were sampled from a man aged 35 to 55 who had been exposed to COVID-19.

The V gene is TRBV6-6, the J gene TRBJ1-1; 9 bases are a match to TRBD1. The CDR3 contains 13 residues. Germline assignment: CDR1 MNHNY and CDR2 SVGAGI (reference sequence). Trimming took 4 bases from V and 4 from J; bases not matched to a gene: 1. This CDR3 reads CASSWDRATEAFF. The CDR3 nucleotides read TGTGCCAGCAGTTGGGACAGGGCCACTGAAGCTTTCTTT.

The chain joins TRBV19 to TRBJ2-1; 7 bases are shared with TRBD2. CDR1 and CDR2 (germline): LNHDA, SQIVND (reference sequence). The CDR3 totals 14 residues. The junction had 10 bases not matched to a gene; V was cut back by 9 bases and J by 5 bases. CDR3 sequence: CASKREDSDNEQFF. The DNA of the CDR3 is TGTGCCAGCAAACGGGAGGATAGCGACAATGAGCAGTTCTTC. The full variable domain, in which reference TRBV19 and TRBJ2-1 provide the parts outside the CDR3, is DGGITQSPKYLFRKEGQNVTLSCEQNLNHDAMYWYRQDPGQGLRLIYYSQIVNDFQKGDIAEGYSVSREKKESFPLTVTSAQKNPTAFYLCASKREDSDNEQFFGPGTRLTVL.

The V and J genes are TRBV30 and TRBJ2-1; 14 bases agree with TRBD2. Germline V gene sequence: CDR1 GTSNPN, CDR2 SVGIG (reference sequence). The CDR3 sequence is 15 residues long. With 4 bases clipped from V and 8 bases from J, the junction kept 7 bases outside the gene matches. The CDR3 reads CAWTDGTSGGDEQFF. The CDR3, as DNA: TGTGCCTGGACTGACGGGACTAGCGGGGGCGATGAGCAGTTCTTC. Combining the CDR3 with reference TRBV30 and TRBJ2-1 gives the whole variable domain SQTIHQWPATLVQPVGSPLSLECTVEGTSNPNLYWYRQAAGRGLQLLFYSVGIGQISSEVPQNLSASRPQDRQFILSSKKLLLSDSGFYLCAWTDGTSGGDEQFFGPGTRLTVL.

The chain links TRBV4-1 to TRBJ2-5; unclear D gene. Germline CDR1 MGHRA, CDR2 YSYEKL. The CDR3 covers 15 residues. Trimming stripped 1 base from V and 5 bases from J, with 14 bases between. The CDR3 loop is CASSQAPGPRETQYF. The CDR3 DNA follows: TGCGCCAGCAGCCAAGCCCCAGGCCCCAGGGAGACCCAGTACTTC.

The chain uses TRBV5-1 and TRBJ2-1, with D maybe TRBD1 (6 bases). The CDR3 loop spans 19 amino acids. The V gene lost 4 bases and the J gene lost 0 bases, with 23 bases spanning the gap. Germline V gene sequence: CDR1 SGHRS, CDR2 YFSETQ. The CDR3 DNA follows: TGCGCCAGCAGCCCCGGGACCGACAGGTGGAAGAGCTCCTACAATGAGCAGTTCTTC. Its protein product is CASSPGTDRWKSSYNEQFF.

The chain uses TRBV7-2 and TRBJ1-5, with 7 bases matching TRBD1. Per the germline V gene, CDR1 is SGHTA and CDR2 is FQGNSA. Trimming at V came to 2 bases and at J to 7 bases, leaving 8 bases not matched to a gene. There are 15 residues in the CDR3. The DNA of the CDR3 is TGTGCCAGCAGCTTAAAGGGACAGCAAGACCAGCCCCAGCATTTT. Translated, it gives CASSLKGQQDQPQHF.

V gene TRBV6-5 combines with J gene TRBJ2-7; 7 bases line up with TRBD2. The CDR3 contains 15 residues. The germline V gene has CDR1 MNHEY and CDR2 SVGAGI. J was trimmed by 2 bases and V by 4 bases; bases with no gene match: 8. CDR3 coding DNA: TGTGCCAGCAGTTTGGTAGGGCGGGGGACCTACGAGCAGTACTTC. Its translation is CASSLVGRGTYEQYF.

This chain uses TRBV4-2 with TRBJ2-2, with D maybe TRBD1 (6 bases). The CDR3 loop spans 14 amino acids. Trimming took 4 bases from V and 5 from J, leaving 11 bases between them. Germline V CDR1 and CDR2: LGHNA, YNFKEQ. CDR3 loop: CASSLGGGTGELFF. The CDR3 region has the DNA TGTGCCAGCAGCCTAGGGGGTGGGACCGGGGAGCTGTTTTTT.

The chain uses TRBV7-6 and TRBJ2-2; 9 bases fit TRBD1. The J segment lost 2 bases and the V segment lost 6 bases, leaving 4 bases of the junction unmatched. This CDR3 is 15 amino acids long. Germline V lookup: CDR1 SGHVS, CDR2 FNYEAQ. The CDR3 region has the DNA TGTGCCAGCAGTAGACAGGGGGTTAACACCGGGGAGCTGTTTTTT. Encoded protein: CASSRQGVNTGELFF.

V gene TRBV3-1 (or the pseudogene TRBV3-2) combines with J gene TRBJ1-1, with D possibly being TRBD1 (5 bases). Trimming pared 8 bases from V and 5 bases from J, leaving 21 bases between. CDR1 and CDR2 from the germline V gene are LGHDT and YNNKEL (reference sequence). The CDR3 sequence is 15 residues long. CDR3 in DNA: TGTGCCAGCCGCCCGGGTTTTTGGGGCGAGACTGAAGCTTTCTTT. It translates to CASRPGFWGETEAFF.

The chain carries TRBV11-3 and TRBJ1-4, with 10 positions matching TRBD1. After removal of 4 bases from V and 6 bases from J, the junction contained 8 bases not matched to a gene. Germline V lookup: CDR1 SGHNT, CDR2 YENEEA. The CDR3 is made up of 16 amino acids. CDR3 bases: TGTGCCAGCAGCTCTAGACCCGGGACAGGGGATGAAAAACTGTTTTTT. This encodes CASSSRPGTGDEKLFF.